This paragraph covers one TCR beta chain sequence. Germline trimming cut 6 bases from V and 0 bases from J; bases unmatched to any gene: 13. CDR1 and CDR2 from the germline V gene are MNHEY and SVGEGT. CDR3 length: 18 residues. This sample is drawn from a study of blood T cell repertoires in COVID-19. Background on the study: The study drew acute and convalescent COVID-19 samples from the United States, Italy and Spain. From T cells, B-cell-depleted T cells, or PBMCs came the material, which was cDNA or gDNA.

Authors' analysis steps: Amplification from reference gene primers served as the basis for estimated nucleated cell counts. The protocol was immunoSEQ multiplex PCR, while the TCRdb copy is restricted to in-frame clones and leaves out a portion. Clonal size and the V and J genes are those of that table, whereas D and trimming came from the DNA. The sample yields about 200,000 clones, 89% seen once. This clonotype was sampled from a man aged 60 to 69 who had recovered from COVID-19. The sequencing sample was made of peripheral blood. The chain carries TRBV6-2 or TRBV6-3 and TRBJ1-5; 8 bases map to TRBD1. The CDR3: CASSRIGQGVYSNQPQHF. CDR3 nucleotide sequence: TGTGCCAGCAGCCGTATCGGACAGGGCGTATATAGCAATCAGCCCCAGCATTTT.